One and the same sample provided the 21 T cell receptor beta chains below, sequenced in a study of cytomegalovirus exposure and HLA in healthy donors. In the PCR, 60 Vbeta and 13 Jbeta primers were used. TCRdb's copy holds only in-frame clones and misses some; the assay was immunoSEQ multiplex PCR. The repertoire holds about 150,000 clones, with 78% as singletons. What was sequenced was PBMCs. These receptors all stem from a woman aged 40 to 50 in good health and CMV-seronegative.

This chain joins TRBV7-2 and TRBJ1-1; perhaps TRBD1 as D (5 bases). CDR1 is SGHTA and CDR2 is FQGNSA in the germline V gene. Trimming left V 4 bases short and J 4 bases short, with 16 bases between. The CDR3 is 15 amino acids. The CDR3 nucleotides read TGTGCCAGCAGCTCCCCAGGGCCGAGGTTCACTGAAGCTTTCTTT. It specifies CASSSPGPRFTEAFF.

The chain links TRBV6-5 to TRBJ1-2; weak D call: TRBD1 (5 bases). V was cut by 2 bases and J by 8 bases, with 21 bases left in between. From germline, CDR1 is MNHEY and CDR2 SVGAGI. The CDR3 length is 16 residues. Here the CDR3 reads CASSYDQRGTLRGYTF. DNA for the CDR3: TGTGCCAGCAGTTACGACCAAAGGGGTACCCTCCGAGGCTACACCTTC.

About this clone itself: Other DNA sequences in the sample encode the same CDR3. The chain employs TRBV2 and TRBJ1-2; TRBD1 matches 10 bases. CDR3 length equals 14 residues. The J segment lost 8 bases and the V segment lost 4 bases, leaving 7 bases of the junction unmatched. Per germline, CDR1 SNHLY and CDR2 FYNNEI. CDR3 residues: CASSAGTGVSGYTF. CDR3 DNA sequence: TGTGCCAGCAGTGCCGGGACAGGGGTTAGCGGCTACACCTTC. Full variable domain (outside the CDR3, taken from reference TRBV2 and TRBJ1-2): EPEVTQTPSHQVTQMGQEVILRCVPISNHLYFYWYRQILGQKVEFLVSFYNNEISEKSEIFDDQFSVERPDGSNFTLKIRSTKLEDSAMYFCASSAGTGVSGYTFGSGTRLTVV.

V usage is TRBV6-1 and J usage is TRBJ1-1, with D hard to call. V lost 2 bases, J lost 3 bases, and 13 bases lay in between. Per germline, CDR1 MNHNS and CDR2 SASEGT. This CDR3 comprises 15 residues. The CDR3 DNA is TGTGCCAGCAGTGAAATGGTCCGTCAGTACACTGAAGCTTTCTTT. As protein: CASSEMVRQYTEAFF.

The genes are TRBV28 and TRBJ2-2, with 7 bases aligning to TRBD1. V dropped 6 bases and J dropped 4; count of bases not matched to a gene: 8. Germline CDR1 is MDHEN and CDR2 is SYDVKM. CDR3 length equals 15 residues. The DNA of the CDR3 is TGTGCCAGCAGGGTCCAGGGGGAGAGCACCGGGGAGCTGTTTTTT. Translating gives CASRVQGESTGELFF. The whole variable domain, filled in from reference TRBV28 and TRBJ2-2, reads DVKVTQSSRYLVKRTGEKVFLECVQDMDHENMFWYRQDPGLGLRLIYFSYDVKMKEKGDIPEGYSVSREKKERFSLILESASTNQTSMYLCASRVQGESTGELFFGEGSRLTVL.

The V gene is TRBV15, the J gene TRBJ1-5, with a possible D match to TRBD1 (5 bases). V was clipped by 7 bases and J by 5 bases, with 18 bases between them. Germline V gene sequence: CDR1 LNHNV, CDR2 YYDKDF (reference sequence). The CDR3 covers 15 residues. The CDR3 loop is CATTIGWGGDQPQHF. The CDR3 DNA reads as TGTGCCACCACAATTGGCTGGGGGGGGGATCAGCCCCAGCATTTT. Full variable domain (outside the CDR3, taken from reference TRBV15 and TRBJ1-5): DAMVIQNPRYQVTQFGKPVTLSCSQTLNHNVMYWYQQKSSQAPKLLFHYYDKDFNNEADTPDNFQSRRPNTSFCFLDIRSPGLGDTAMYLCATTIGWGGDQPQHFGDGTRLSIL.

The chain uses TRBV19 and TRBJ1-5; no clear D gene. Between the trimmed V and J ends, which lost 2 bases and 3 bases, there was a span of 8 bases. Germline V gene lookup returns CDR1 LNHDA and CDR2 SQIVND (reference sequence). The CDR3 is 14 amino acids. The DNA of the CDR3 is TGTGCCAGTAGTATAAGCCGTACCAATCAGCCCCAGCATTTT. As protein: CASSISRTNQPQHF.

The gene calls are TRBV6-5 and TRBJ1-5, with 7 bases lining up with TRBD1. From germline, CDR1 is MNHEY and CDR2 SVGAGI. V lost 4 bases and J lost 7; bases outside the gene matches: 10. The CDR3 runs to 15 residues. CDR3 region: CASSFTGALGQPQHF. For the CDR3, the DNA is TGTGCCAGCAGTTTTACAGGGGCCCTGGGGCAGCCCCAGCATTTT.

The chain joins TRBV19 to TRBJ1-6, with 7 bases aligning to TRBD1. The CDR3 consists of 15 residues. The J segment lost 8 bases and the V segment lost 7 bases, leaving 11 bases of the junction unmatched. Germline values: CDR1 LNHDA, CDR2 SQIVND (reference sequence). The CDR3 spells CASTRRGRGDSPLHF. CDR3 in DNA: TGTGCCAGTACCAGAAGGGGGCGCGGGGATTCACCCCTCCACTTT.

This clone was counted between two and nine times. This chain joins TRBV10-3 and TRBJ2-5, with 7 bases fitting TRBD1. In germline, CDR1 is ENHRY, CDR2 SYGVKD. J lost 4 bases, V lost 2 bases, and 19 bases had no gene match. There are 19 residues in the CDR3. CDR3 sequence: CAISEPKVLRQGTVETQYF. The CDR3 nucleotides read TGTGCCATCAGTGAGCCTAAGGTTCTAAGACAGGGAACGGTAGAGACCCAGTACTTC.

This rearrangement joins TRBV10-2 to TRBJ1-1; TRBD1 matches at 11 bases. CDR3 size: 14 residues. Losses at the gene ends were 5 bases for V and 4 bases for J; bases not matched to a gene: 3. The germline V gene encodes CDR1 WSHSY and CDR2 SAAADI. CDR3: CASSFGTGGTEAFF. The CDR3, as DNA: TGCGCCAGCAGTTTTGGGACAGGGGGCACTGAAGCTTTCTTT.

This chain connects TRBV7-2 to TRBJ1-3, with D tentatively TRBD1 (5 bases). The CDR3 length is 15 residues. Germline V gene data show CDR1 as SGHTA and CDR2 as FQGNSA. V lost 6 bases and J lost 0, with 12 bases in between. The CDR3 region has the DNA TGTGCCAGCAGGCCCGGACACACCTCTGGAAACACCATATATTTT. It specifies CASRPGHTSGNTIYF. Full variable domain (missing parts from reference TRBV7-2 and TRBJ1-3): GAGVSQSPSNKVTEKGKDVELRCDPISGHTALYWYRQSLGQGLEFLIYFQGNSAPDKSGLPSDRFSAERTGGSVSTLTIQRTQQEDSAVYLCASRPGHTSGNTIYFGEGSWLTVV.

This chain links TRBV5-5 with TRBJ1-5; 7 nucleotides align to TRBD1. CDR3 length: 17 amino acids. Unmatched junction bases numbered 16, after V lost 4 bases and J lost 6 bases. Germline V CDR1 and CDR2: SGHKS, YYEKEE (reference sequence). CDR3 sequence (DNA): TGTGCCAGCAGCCCCCTTGGGACAGTTGGAAGAGTTCAGCCCCAGCATTTT. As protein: CASSPLGTVGRVQPQHF.

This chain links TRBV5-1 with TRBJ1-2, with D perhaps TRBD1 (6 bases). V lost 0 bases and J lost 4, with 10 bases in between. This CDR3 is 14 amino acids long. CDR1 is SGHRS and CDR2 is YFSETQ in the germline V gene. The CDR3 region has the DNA TGCGCCAGCAGCTTGGCGTGGGGGCTCTATGGCTACACCTTC. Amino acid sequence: CASSLAWGLYGYTF. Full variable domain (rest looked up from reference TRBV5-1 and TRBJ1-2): KAGVTQTPRYLIKTRGQQVTLSCSPISGHRSVSWYQQTPGQGLQFLFEYFSETQRNKGNFPGRFSGRQFSNSRSEMNVSTLELGDSALYLCASSLAWGLYGYTFGSGTRLTVV.

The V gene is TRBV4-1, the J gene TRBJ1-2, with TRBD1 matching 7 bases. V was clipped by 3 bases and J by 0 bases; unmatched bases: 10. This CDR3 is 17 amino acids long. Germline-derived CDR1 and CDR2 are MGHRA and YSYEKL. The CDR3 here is CASSHNYRGRANYGYTF. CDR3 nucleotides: TGCGCCAGCAGCCACAACTACAGGGGCAGAGCTAACTATGGCTACACCTTC.

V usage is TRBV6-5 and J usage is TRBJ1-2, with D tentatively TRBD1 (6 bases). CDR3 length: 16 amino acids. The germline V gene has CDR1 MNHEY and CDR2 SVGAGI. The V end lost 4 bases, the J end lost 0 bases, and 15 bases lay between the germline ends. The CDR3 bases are TGTGCCAGCAGTTCTCTCACAGGGAGGGCTAACTATGGCTACACCTTC. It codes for CASSSLTGRANYGYTF.

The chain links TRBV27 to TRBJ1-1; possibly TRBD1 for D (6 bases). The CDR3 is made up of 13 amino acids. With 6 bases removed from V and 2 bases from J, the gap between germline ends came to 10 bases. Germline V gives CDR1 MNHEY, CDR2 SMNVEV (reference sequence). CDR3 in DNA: TGTGCCAGCAGGGACAGCATTAACACTGAAGCTTTCTTT. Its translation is CASRDSINTEAFF.

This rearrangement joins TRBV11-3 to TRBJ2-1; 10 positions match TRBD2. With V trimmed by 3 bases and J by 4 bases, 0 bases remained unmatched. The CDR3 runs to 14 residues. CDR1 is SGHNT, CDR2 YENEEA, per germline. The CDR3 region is CASSFSGGYNEQFF. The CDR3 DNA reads TGTGCCAGCAGCTTTAGCGGGGGGTACAATGAGCAGTTCTTC. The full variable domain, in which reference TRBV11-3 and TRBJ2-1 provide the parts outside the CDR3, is EAGVVQSPRYKIIEKKQPVAFWCNPISGHNTLYWYLQNLGQGPELLIRYENEEAVDDSQLPKDRFSAERLKGVDSTLKIQPAELGDSAVYLCASSFSGGYNEQFFGPGTRLTVL.

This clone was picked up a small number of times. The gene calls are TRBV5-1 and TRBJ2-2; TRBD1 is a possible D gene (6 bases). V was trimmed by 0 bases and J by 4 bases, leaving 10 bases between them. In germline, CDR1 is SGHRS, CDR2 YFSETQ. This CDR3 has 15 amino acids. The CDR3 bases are TGCGCCAGCAGCTTGGCCGGACAGTCCACCGGGGAGCTGTTTTTT. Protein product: CASSLAGQSTGELFF. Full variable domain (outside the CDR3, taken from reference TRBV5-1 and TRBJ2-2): KAGVTQTPRYLIKTRGQQVTLSCSPISGHRSVSWYQQTPGQGLQFLFEYFSETQRNKGNFPGRFSGRQFSNSRSEMNVSTLELGDSALYLCASSLAGQSTGELFFGEGSRLTVL.

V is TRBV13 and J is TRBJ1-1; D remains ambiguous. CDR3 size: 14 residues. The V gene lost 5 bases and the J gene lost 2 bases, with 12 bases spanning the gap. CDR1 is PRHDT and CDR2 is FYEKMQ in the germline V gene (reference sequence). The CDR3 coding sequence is TGTGCCAGCAGCCGTTCCGGGGTAAACACTGAAGCTTTCTTT. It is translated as CASSRSGVNTEAFF.

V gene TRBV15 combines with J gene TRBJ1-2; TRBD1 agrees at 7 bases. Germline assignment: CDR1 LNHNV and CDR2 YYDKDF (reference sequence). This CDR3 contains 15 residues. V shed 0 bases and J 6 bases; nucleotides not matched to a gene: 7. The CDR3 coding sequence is TGTGCCACCAGCAGAGATGCGGCAGGGGGACATGGCTACACCTTC. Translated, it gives CATSRDAAGGHGYTF.